This T cell receptor (beta chain) was captured in a study of molecular identifiers for immune sequencing clone quantification. One entry per CDR3 protein, called by TCRdb with MiXCR from the PCR reads. The sample lists 85,000 to 100,000 distinct CDR3 sequences, approximately 25% occurring once. This CDR3 comprises 14 residues. Trimming at V came to 3 bases and at J to 9 bases, leaving 4 bases not matched to a gene. Germline V gene lookup returns CDR1 LNHDA and CDR2 SQIVND (reference sequence). In its sample, this clonotype was seen many times. V and J are TRBV19 and TRBJ2-1, with 11 bases fitting TRBD2. Source material: naive CD8+ T cells from blood, with Jurkat cell RNA spiked in. Noted subset: FACS-sorted CD8+CD4-CCR7+CD45RA+ naive T cells. This TCR came from a human donor in good health. Some libraries in this study had Jurkat cell RNA spiked in. CDR3 amino acids: CASSISGGAGEQFF. The CDR3 nucleotides read TGTGCCAGTAGTATTAGCGGGGGGGCGGGTGAGCAGTTCTTC.